This entry is about one T cell receptor beta chain. The source of the sample is a study of cytomegalovirus exposure and HLA in healthy donors. Study background: The 110 or so validation repertoires used a platform that matched the one used for the approximately 610 first-cohort repertoires, as a later analysis reported.

Sequencing was performed with immunoSEQ multiplex PCR; in TCRdb, only in-frame clones are kept and a portion is missing. The table records hundreds of thousands of clones, more than 75% of them present only once. The CDR3 length is 15 residues. Germline CDR1 PRHDT, CDR2 FYEKMQ (reference sequence). Germline trimming cut 5 bases from V and 0 bases from J; bases unmatched to any gene: 4. The chain has TRBV13 and TRBJ2-7; 10 positions match TRBD1. The sample consisted of PBMCs. This TCR was recovered from a woman aged 18-35 years in good health and CMV-seronegative. The CDR3: CASSTGQGHSYEQYF. The CDR3 DNA reads TGTGCCAGCAGCACGGGACAGGGGCACTCCTACGAGCAGTACTTC.